Listed here are 12 T cell receptor beta chains from one sample, sequenced in a study of T cell clonality in common variable immunodeficiency. The assay was immunoSEQ multiplex PCR, and TCRdb's table has in-frame clones only and misses some. The sample includes 25,000 to 40,000 clones, none of them occurring once. Sample: peripheral blood mononuclear cells. These TCRs come from a person between 18 and 69 years old in good health.

This clone was counted at least ten times. The DNA ends 3 residues before the CDR3 does, and the rest of the CDR3 is filled in from the germline J gene. The V and J genes are TRBV6-1 and TRBJ2-4, with D maybe TRBD2 (5 bases). Germline CDR1 reads MNHNS; CDR2 reads SASEGT. The V and J ends lost 3 bases and 5 bases respectively, with 8 bases between them. CDR3 size: 13 residues. CDR3 in amino acids: CASSEDGENIQYF. The part of the CDR3 DNA that was read is TGTGCCAGCAGTGAGGACGGGGAAAACATT.

This clone was detected many times. The observed sequence ends 3 residues before the CDR3 terminus, with the missing tail filled in from the germline J gene. The chain combines TRBV18 with TRBJ2-2; D not resolved. Germline assignment: CDR1 KGHSH and CDR2 LQKENI. Trimming removed 2 bases from V and 5 bases from J, with 9 bases in between. The CDR3 runs 14 residues. The CDR3 spells CASSPATLTGELFF. CDR3 DNA, as far as it was read: TGTGCCAGCTCACCAGCGACACTGACCGGGGAG.

This clone was counted many times. The read falls 3 residues short of the CDR3 end, and the missing part is taken from the germline J gene. The V gene is TRBV5-6, the J gene TRBJ2-7; 10 bases align to TRBD1. The CDR3 consists of 14 residues. The ends lost 4 bases at V and 2 bases at J; junction bases unmatched: 3. CDR1 is SGHDT and CDR2 is YYEEEE in the germline V gene. The CDR3 loop reads CASSRTGGTYEQYF. The sequenced CDR3 bases are TGTGCCAGCAGCAGGACAGGGGGGACCTACGAG.

This clone was counted ten times or more. Sequencing ends 3 residues short of the CDR3 end; the germline J gene provides the rest. The genes are TRBV5-4 and TRBJ1-1, with unresolved D. Germline assignment: CDR1 SGHNT and CDR2 YYREEE (reference sequence). This CDR3 comprises 14 residues. CDR3 DNA, as far as it was read: TGTGCCAGCAGCTTGTTTACACCGTCGCCCGAA. This encodes CASSLFTPSPE. The entire CDR3 protein reads CASSLFTPSPEAFF.

In this sample, this clone turned up many times. The sequenced fragment ends 3 residues before the CDR3 boundary, so the rest is inferred from the germline J gene. Different DNA sequences within this sample yield the same CDR3. J is TRBJ1-3 and V is TRBV20-1; 7 bases map to TRBD1. Germline V gives CDR1 DFQATT, CDR2 SNEGSKA (reference sequence). Losses at the gene ends were 3 bases for V and 1 base for J; bases not matched to a gene: 3. The CDR3 is made up of 14 amino acids. The CDR3 region is CSASKTGSGNTIYF. Partial CDR3 DNA: TGCAGTGCTAGCAAGACAGGGTCTGGAAACACC.

This clone was picked up many times. The CDR3 goes on 3 residues after the read ends, and that part is filled in from the germline J gene. The rearrangement uses TRBV7-2 and TRBJ2-1; TRBD2 matches 11 bases. The CDR3 has 14 amino acids. The V gene's germline CDR1 is SGHTA and CDR2 FQGNSA. Losses at the gene ends were 1 base for V and 8 bases for J; bases not matched to a gene: 1. CDR3 DNA (partial): TGTGCCAGCAGCTTAGTAGCGGGAGGGTATGAG. It yields the protein CASSLVAGGYE. The complete CDR3 protein is CASSLVAGGYEQFF.

This clone was counted only a few times. The CDR3 end is not reached by the read, which stops 3 residues before it; the germline J gene fills it in. This rearrangement joins TRBV5-1 to TRBJ1-1; perhaps TRBD1 as D (5 bases). This CDR3 comprises 15 residues. V lost 4 bases and J 1 base, leaving 14 bases between the germline ends. Germline assignment: CDR1 SGHRS and CDR2 YFSETQ. CDR3 sequence: CASSRGAVGNTEAFF. The DNA read from the CDR3 is TGCGCCAGCAGCCGTGGGGCAGTCGGGAACACTGAA.

This clone showed up just a few times. The read ends 3 residues early relative to the CDR3; the germline J gene fills the gap. The chain recombines TRBV2 with TRBJ1-2; D gene unclear. This CDR3 has 11 residues. Germline V gene lookup returns CDR1 SNHLY and CDR2 FYNNEI. The V gene lost 7 bases and the J gene lost 4 bases, with 7 bases spanning the gap. CDR3 region: CASNRVYGYTF. The DNA read from the CDR3 is TGTGCCAGCAATAGGGTCTATGGC.

The table lists this clone with many counts. The read ends 3 residues shy of where the CDR3 ends; the end is completed using the germline J gene. The chain combines TRBV4-2 with TRBJ1-2; D possibly corresponds to TRBD1 (5 bases). Trimming removed 0 bases at V and 4 bases at J, with 21 bases between. CDR1 and CDR2 from the germline V gene are LGHNA and YNFKEQ. The CDR3 runs 18 residues. Incomplete CDR3 DNA: TGTGCCAGCAGCCAAGATAGGGGCCCGGTCGAGCTCATCTATGGC. Protein: CASSQDRGPVELIYG. In full, the CDR3 reads CASSQDRGPVELIYGYTF.

With respect to this clone: Read data end 3 residues before the CDR3 end; the end is taken from the germline J gene. The chain has TRBV19 and TRBJ2-2; 7 nucleotides align to TRBD2. Germline CDR1 LNHDA, CDR2 SQIVND (reference sequence). Trimming removed 9 bases from V and 6 bases from J; junction bases left unmatched: 10. CDR3 length: 14 amino acids. The chain's CDR3 is CASRGSGPPGELFF. Incomplete CDR3 DNA: TGTGCCAGCCGGGGTAGCGGGCCCCCCGGGGAG.

This clone was recorded many times. The read halts 3 residues ahead of the CDR3 end, with the missing end drawn from the germline J gene. The rearrangement uses TRBV19 and TRBJ1-1; D is unresolved. V was shortened by 7 bases and J by 4 bases, with 28 bases between the two germline ends. Germline lookup yields CDR1 LNHDA and CDR2 SQIVND (reference sequence). The CDR3 covers 18 residues. CDR3 amino acids: CASKMLGRKGGTGTEAFF. CDR3 DNA, as far as it was read: TGTGCCAGTAAGATGTTGGGCAGAAAAGGTGGAACTGGCACTGAA.

This clone occurred many times. The read ends 3 residues shy of where the CDR3 ends; the end is completed using the germline J gene. V and J are TRBV6-2 or TRBV6-3 and TRBJ2-7; 8 bases fit TRBD2. V shed 0 bases, J shed 1 base, and the junction held 8 bases outside the gene matches. In germline, CDR1 is MNHEY, CDR2 SVGEGT. The CDR3 consists of 17 residues. The DNA read from the CDR3 is TGTGCCAGCAGTTACTCCCCGAGCCAGCGGGGGTCCTACGAG. Amino acids: CASSYSPSQRGSYE. The CDR3 reads in full as CASSYSPSQRGSYEQYF.